These 2 T cell receptor beta chains were all obtained from the same sample, sequenced in a study of T cell responses to AZD1222 COVID-19 vaccine. Only in-frame clones appear in the TCRdb table, and some are missing; sequencing was by immunoSEQ multiplex PCR. The sample contains over 150,000 clones, roughly 90% of which appear only once. The starting material was peripheral blood, obtained on day 0 of AZD1222 vaccination. All receptors come from an adult in good health.

J is TRBJ1-1 and V is TRBV5-1, with D maybe TRBD1 (6 bases). Trimming took 4 bases from V and 1 from J, leaving 11 bases between them. CDR1 and CDR2 (germline): SGHRS, YFSETQ. The CDR3 contains 14 residues. CDR3 region: CASSPGQSNTEAFF. As DNA, the CDR3 is TGCGCCAGCAGCCCCGGACAGTCGAACACTGAAGCTTTCTTT.

This chain uses TRBV30 with TRBJ1-5; tentative D call: TRBD1 (6 bases). This CDR3 comprises 13 residues. Trimming took 3 bases from V and 7 from J, leaving 13 bases between them. Germline CDR1 and CDR2: GTSNPN and SVGIG (reference sequence). Here the CDR3 reads CAWRVGGGQPQHF. The CDR3 DNA reads TGTGCCTGGAGGGTAGGGGGTGGCCAGCCCCAGCATTTT.